The text below deals with one T cell receptor beta chain. Its antigen is unidentified. The PCR employed 60 Vbeta primers together with 13 Jbeta primers. The repertoire was sequenced with immunoSEQ multiplex PCR; TCRdb's copy has only in-frame clones and lacks some. The table lists around 100,000 clones, approximately 79% of them singletons, with less than 5% in the top ten. Germline CDR1 is MNHNS and CDR2 is SASEGT. The germline V and J ends were trimmed by 2 bases and 9 bases, with 17 bases remaining between them. There are 14 residues in the CDR3. These data belong to a study of cytomegalovirus exposure and HLA in healthy donors. Points from the study as a whole: In an earlier analysis, about 87% or about 30%: the productive usage of most TCR beta V segments. In a later analysis, productive TCRs from donors in an Asian-associated ancestry cluster reportedly carried fewer N-insertions than the cohort mean. An observed cluster of highly shared sequence variants was recorded as a likely sequencing artifact.

The genes are TRBV6-1 and TRBJ2-7; possible D gene TRBD1, 6 bases. Source material: PBMCs. The TCR sequence derives from a man between 50 and 59 years old in good health and CMV-seropositive. The CDR3 DNA follows: TGTGCCAGCAGTGAACGTCTAGGGGGAAGATGGCAGTACTTC. It specifies CASSERLGGRWQYF.